This T cell receptor beta chain was identified in a study of vaccination effects on CD4 cells after COVID-19. Overall study findings and caveats: Clones from infection and from vaccination both contracted markedly late after vaccination.

About this clone: As yet, its antigen is unknown.

TCRdb's table, derived via immunoSEQ multiplex PCR, lists solely in-frame clones and lacks some. The sample shows tens of thousands of clones, 73% of them seen only once. The CDR3 length is 15 residues. Looked up from germline, CDR1 is SNHLY and CDR2 is FYNNEI. V lost 4 bases to trimming and J lost 2 bases; unmatched junction nucleotides: 7. Peptide-pool stimulation followed by sequencing identified expanded antigen-specific CD4+ clonotypes in the ViraFEST assay. When nine to ten days of culture had elapsed, CD4+ T cells were isolated. Of the BNT162b2 and mRNA-1273 vaccines, participants received two doses of one or the other. Each well held about 2 million PBMC cultured with around 10 ug/ml peptides and around 11 IU/ml IL-2. IL-2 medium was substituted for half the medium on days 3 and 7.

Sequenced here: CD4+ T cells from PBMCs cultured with HCoV-229E spike peptides, sampled after COVID-19 vaccination. This receptor was obtained from a human donor who received a COVID-19 vaccine. This chain uses TRBV2 with TRBJ1-1; 7 bases are shared with TRBD1. CDR3 nucleotide sequence: TGTGCCAGCAGTGTCACCGGGACAGTCAACACTGAAGCTTTCTTT. It encodes CASSVTGTVNTEAFF.